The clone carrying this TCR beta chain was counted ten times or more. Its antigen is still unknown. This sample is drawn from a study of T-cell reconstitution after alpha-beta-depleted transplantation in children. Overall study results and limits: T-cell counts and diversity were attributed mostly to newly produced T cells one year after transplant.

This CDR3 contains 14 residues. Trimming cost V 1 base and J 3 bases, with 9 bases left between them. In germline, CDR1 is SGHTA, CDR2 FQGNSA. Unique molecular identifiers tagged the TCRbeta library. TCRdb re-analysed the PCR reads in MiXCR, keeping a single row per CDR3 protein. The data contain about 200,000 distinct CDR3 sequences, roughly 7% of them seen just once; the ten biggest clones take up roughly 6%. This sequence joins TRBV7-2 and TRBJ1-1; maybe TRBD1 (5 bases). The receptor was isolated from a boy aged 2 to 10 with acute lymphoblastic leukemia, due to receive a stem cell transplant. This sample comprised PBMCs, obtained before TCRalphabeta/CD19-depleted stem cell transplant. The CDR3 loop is CASSLVPGYTEAFF. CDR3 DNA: TGTGCCAGCAGCTTAGTCCCAGGGTACACTGAAGCTTTCTTT. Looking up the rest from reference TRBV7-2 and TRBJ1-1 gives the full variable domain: GAGVSQSPSNKVTEKGKDVELRCDPISGHTALYWYRQSLGQGLEFLIYFQGNSAPDKSGLPSDRFSAERTGGSVSTLTIQRTQQEDSAVYLCASSLVPGYTEAFFGQGTRLTVV.